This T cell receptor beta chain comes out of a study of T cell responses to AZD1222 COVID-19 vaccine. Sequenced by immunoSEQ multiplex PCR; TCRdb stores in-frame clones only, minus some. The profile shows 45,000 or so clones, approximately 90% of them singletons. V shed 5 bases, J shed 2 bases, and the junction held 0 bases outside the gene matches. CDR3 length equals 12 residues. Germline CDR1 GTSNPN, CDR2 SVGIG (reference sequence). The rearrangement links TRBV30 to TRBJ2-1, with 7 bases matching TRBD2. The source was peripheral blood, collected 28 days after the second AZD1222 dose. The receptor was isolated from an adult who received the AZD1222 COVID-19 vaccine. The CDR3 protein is CAWAGAYNEQFF. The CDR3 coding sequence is TGTGCCTGGGCGGGGGCCTACAATGAGCAGTTCTTC.